The clone carrying this TCR beta chain was counted a single time. The CDR3 length is 15 residues. Germline-derived CDR1 and CDR2 are MDHEN and SYDVKM. V dropped 6 bases and J dropped 3 bases, with 18 bases sitting between them. Libraries were prepared by immunoSEQ multiplex PCR; TCRdb keeps only in-frame clonotypes and omits some of them. The data contain about 140,000 clones, about 88% of them singletons. This sample stems from a study of blood T cell repertoires in COVID-19. The TCR sequence derives from a human donor in a cohort sampled during active COVID-19. V and J are TRBV28 and TRBJ2-7; maybe TRBD2 (6 bases). Input material: peripheral blood. The CDR3 is CASRPPWRALYEQYF. The CDR3 nucleotides read TGTGCCAGCAGACCTCCTTGGAGGGCTCTCTACGAGCAGTACTTC. Full variable domain (outside the CDR3, taken from reference TRBV28 and TRBJ2-7): DVKVTQSSRYLVKRTGEKVFLECVQDMDHENMFWYRQDPGLGLRLIYFSYDVKMKEKGDIPEGYSVSREKKERFSLILESASTNQTSMYLCASRPPWRALYEQYFGPGTRLTVT.